Below, 32 T cell receptor beta chains from the same sample are listed, as sequenced in a study of blood T cell repertoires in COVID-19. Profiling relied on immunoSEQ multiplex PCR, and the TCRdb table lists in-frame clones only, not all of them. The sample consists of some 460,000 clones, about 90% of them appearing once. The sequencing input was PBMCs or T cells enriched from blood (not recorded which). The receptors stem from a woman between 18 and 29 years old who had recovered from COVID-19.

The rearrangement links TRBV28 to TRBJ1-2; 7 bases map to TRBD1. This CDR3 contains 14 residues. J gave up 8 bases and V 5 bases, and 11 bases lay outside the gene matches. CDR1 is MDHEN, CDR2 SYDVKM, per germline. The CDR3 reads CASSTPDRLGGYTF. In nucleotides, the CDR3 is TGTGCCAGCAGTACCCCGGACAGGTTGGGCGGCTACACCTTC.

This clone came up once. This chain joins TRBV3-1 (or the pseudogene TRBV3-2) and TRBJ1-3; no definite D call. CDR1 is LGHDT, CDR2 YNNKEL, per germline (reference sequence). This CDR3 region has 15 residues. V was clipped by 1 base and J by 4 bases, with 11 bases between them. The CDR3 region is CASSQVEVPGNTIYF. The CDR3 DNA is TGTGCCAGCAGCCAAGTTGAGGTTCCCGGAAACACCATATATTTT.

The rearrangement links TRBV6-2 or TRBV6-3 to TRBJ1-1; maybe TRBD1 (5 bases). Germline CDR1 is MNHEY and CDR2 is SVGEGT. The V and J ends lost 5 bases and 8 bases respectively, with 9 bases between them. This CDR3 comprises 11 residues. In DNA form, the CDR3 reads TGTGCCAGCAGTGACAGACAGGAAGCTTTCTTT. Its translation is CASSDRQEAFF.

V and J are TRBV14 and TRBJ2-5; maybe TRBD2 (6 bases). This CDR3 has 16 amino acids. Trimming took 1 base from V and 3 from J, leaving 15 bases between them. The germline V gene encodes CDR1 SGHDN and CDR2 FVKESK. The CDR3 nucleotides read TGTGCCAGCAGCCAAGGTCCGGGGACTGAGGAAGAGACCCAGTACTTC. Protein product: CASSQGPGTEEETQYF.

The J gene is TRBJ2-3, the V gene TRBV5-1; 9 bases are a match to TRBD1. V lost 0 bases to trimming and J lost 3 bases; unmatched junction nucleotides: 2. CDR3 size: 15 residues. Germline-derived CDR1 and CDR2 are SGHRS and YFSETQ. CDR3 in DNA: TGCGCCAGCAGCTTGGACAGGGGGCCTACAGATACGCAGTATTTT. This gives the protein CASSLDRGPTDTQYF.

The genes are TRBV12-3 or TRBV12-4 and TRBJ1-1; 7 bases fit TRBD1. This CDR3 comprises 13 residues. V lost 5 bases to trimming and J lost 5 bases; unmatched junction nucleotides: 5. As DNA, the CDR3 is TGTGCCAGCAGTAAGGGGGCTCGGACTGAAGCTTTCTTT. It codes for CASSKGARTEAFF.

This chain connects TRBV3-1 (or the pseudogene TRBV3-2) to TRBJ2-5; D is undetermined. The CDR3 runs 13 residues. Trimming took off 4 bases at V and 5 bases at J, with 11 bases between the two ends. The V gene's germline CDR1 is LGHDT and CDR2 YNNKEL (reference sequence). DNA for the CDR3: TGTGCCAGCAGCCTCCTCGTGGAGGAGACCCAGTACTTC. Translated: CASSLLVEETQYF.

This chain links TRBV12-3 or TRBV12-4 with TRBJ2-7; a possible D gene is TRBD1 (6 bases). The CDR3 extends over 11 amino acids. The V and J ends lost 6 bases and 5 bases respectively, with 8 bases between them. The CDR3 DNA reads as TGTGCCAGCAGAAGGGGGAACGAGCAGTACTTC. Encoded protein: CASRRGNEQYF.

This rearrangement joins TRBV5-6 to TRBJ1-6; D gene ambiguous. Germline V CDR1 and CDR2: SGHDT, YYEEEE. The CDR3 has 14 amino acids. With 2 bases removed from V and 15 bases from J, the gap between germline ends came to 18 bases. The CDR3 sequence is CASSFGEPKGVLHF. As DNA, the CDR3 is TGTGCCAGCAGCTTCGGGGAACCAAAGGGCGTCCTCCACTTT.

The chain uses TRBV7-7 and TRBJ2-1; a weak D match, TRBD2 (7 bases). Germline V CDR1 and CDR2: SSHAT, FNYEAQ (reference sequence). Deletions cut 5 bases from V and 2 bases from J, with 16 bases between. CDR3 size: 16 residues. The CDR3 sequence is CASSTSGEGPYNEQFF. In nucleotides, the CDR3 is TGTGCCAGCAGCACATCAGGGGAGGGGCCCTACAATGAGCAGTTCTTC.

In its sample, this clone was seen a few times. J is TRBJ1-5 and V is TRBV30; perhaps TRBD1 as D (6 bases). CDR3 length equals 13 residues. CDR1 GTSNPN and CDR2 SVGIG come from the germline V gene (reference sequence). V was pared by 3 bases and J by 6 bases, with 12 bases between. DNA of the CDR3: TGTGCCTGGAGAAAACAGGGCTCTCAGCCCCAGCATTTT. Its protein product is CAWRKQGSQPQHF. The whole variable domain, remainder taken from reference TRBV30 and TRBJ1-5, is SQTIHQWPATLVQPVGSPLSLECTVEGTSNPNLYWYRQAAGRGLQLLFYSVGIGQISSEVPQNLSASRPQDRQFILSSKKLLLSDSGFYLCAWRKQGSQPQHFGDGTRLSIL.

This chain joins TRBV18 and TRBJ2-5; 14 bases align to TRBD2. The CDR3 covers 19 residues. CDR1 and CDR2 (germline): KGHSH, LQKENI. Trimming removed 3 bases from V and 4 bases from J; junction bases left unmatched: 13. The CDR3 region is CASSPSRGTSGGSGETQYF. In nucleotides, the CDR3 is TGTGCCAGCTCACCTTCTCGCGGGACTAGCGGGGGAAGCGGAGAGACCCAGTACTTC.

The chain combines TRBV29-1 with TRBJ1-1; possibly TRBD1 for D (5 bases). The CDR3 consists of 11 residues. The V end lost 7 bases, the J end lost 3 bases, and 9 bases lay between the germline ends. The V gene's germline CDR1 is SQVTM and CDR2 ANQGSEA. CDR3 amino acids: CSGRADTEAFF. The CDR3 bases are TGCAGCGGCAGGGCAGACACTGAAGCTTTCTTT.

V is TRBV5-5 and J is TRBJ1-1, with a weak D call TRBD1 (6 bases). The CDR3 spans 12 residues. With 6 bases removed from V and 7 bases from J, the gap between germline ends came to 13 bases. Germline assignment: CDR1 SGHKS and CDR2 YYEKEE (reference sequence). CDR3 protein: CASTSYRDEAFF. The CDR3 DNA is TGTGCCAGCACCAGCTACAGGGATGAAGCTTTCTTT.

The chain recombines TRBV6-1 with TRBJ2-7; possible D gene TRBD2, 6 bases. The germline V gene has CDR1 MNHNS and CDR2 SASEGT. Trimming removed 1 base at V and 6 bases at J, with 19 bases between. CDR3 length: 16 residues. CDR3 region: CASSEGGTPNSGEQYF. The CDR3 nucleotides read TGTGCCAGCAGTGAAGGCGGGACCCCCAATTCTGGCGAGCAGTACTTC.

The chain has TRBV6-4 and TRBJ1-2; weak D call: TRBD1 (5 bases). V lost 7 bases and J 0 bases, leaving 12 bases between the germline ends. Germline assignment: CDR1 MRHNA and CDR2 SNTAGT. The CDR3 is made up of 14 amino acids. DNA for the CDR3: TGTGCCAGCAAAATGACAGCTTCTAACTATGGCTACACCTTC. Translated, it gives CASKMTASNYGYTF.

This chain uses TRBV19 with TRBJ2-5, with 10 bases identical to TRBD2. The ends lost 6 bases at V and 6 bases at J; junction bases unmatched: 1. The CDR3 is made up of 12 amino acids. Germline V gene sequence: CDR1 LNHDA, CDR2 SQIVND (reference sequence). CDR3 DNA sequence: TGTGCCAGTAGCACTAGCGGGAAGACCCAGTACTTC. Protein product: CASSTSGKTQYF.

The V and J genes are TRBV10-2 and TRBJ1-6, with TRBD1 identical over 7 bases. V dropped 3 bases and J dropped 7; count of bases not matched to a gene: 3. The length of the CDR3 is 14 residues. Germline CDR1 reads WSHSY; CDR2 reads SAAADI. This chain's CDR3 is CASSDGTVNSPLHF. CDR3 in DNA: TGCGCCAGCAGTGATGGGACAGTCAATTCACCCCTCCACTTT.

J is TRBJ1-2 and V is TRBV29-1; unclear D gene. Germline V lookup: CDR1 SQVTM, CDR2 ANQGSEA. V gave up 0 bases and J gave up 6 bases, with 11 bases separating them. This CDR3 region has 13 residues. The CDR3 loop is CSVEEAGANGYTF. The CDR3 DNA follows: TGCAGCGTTGAAGAGGCCGGAGCTAATGGCTACACCTTC.

This chain uses TRBV4-1 with TRBJ2-4; 10 bases line up with TRBD2. V lost 0 bases, J lost 5 bases, and 4 bases stayed unmatched. Germline loops: CDR1 MGHRA, CDR2 YSYEKL. This CDR3 has 16 amino acids. This CDR3 reads CASSQDRAGGQNIQYF. DNA for the CDR3: TGCGCCAGCAGCCAAGATCGAGCGGGGGGGCAAAACATTCAGTACTTC.

This sequence joins TRBV24-1 and TRBJ2-5; tentative D call: TRBD2 (5 bases). This CDR3 has 13 amino acids. V lost 7 bases and J 1 base, leaving 9 bases between the germline ends. Germline lookup yields CDR1 KGHDR and CDR2 SFDVKD. CDR3 in DNA: TGTGCCACCAGCCCTACTAGCCAAGAGACCCAGTACTTC. Protein product: CATSPTSQETQYF.

The chain uses TRBV12-5 and TRBJ1-2; the match to TRBD1 covers 9 bases. Losses at the gene ends were 4 bases for V and 0 bases for J; bases not matched to a gene: 9. In germline, CDR1 is LGHNT, CDR2 FRNRAP. This CDR3 spans 17 amino acids. In DNA, the CDR3 is TGTGCTAGTGGTTGGACGGGACAGGGAAACGCTAACTATGGCTACACCTTC. Its translation: CASGWTGQGNANYGYTF.

The rearrangement joins TRBV6-5 to TRBJ2-3, with D possibly TRBD1 on 6 matching bases. Germline loops: CDR1 MNHEY, CDR2 SVGAGI. The CDR3 spans 15 residues. V lost 2 bases to trimming and J lost 4 bases, with 13 bases between them. The CDR3 nucleotides are TGTGCCAGCAGTTACGGAAGGGGGACACCAGATACGCAGTATTTT. It specifies CASSYGRGTPDTQYF.

V is TRBV5-1 and J is TRBJ1-2; the D gene is possibly TRBD1 (5 bases). V gave up 3 bases and J gave up 8 bases, with 20 bases separating them. The CDR3 covers 15 residues. CDR1 is SGHRS and CDR2 is YFSETQ in the germline V gene. The CDR3 protein is CASSSGGGEGGGYTF. The DNA of the CDR3 is TGCGCCAGCAGCTCCGGGGGAGGTGAAGGAGGCGGCTACACCTTC.

The rearrangement links TRBV6-5 to TRBJ1-2; possibly TRBD1 for D (6 bases). The V gene's germline CDR1 is MNHEY and CDR2 SVGAGI. Between the trimmed V and J ends, which lost 1 base and 0 bases, there was a span of 12 bases. The CDR3 consists of 16 residues. CDR3 in DNA: TGTGCCAGCAGTTACTTCAAAGGGACAACTAACTATGGCTACACCTTC. This codes for CASSYFKGTTNYGYTF.

V is TRBV19 and J is TRBJ1-2, with 7 bases fitting TRBD1. The ends lost 8 bases at V and 2 bases at J; junction bases unmatched: 8. Germline CDR1 reads LNHDA; CDR2 reads SQIVND (reference sequence). The CDR3 is made up of 14 amino acids. CDR3 protein: CASLDRHRNYGYTF. The CDR3 DNA follows: TGTGCCAGTCTGGACAGGCATCGGAACTATGGCTACACCTTC.

The chain joins TRBV7-9 to TRBJ1-2, with 8 positions matching TRBD1. This CDR3 has 15 residues. Trimming at V came to 4 bases and at J to 2 bases, leaving 6 bases not matched to a gene. The germline CDR1 and CDR2 sequences are SEHNR and FQNEAQ (reference sequence). The CDR3 is CASSSRGQGNYGYTF. The CDR3 DNA sequence: TGTGCCAGCAGCTCAAGAGGACAGGGAAACTATGGCTACACCTTC.

The J gene is TRBJ1-3, the V gene TRBV3-1 (or the pseudogene TRBV3-2); 8 bases align to TRBD1. Germline loops: CDR1 LGHDT, CDR2 YNNKEL (reference sequence). CDR3 size: 15 residues. V was pared by 6 bases and J by 4 bases, with 8 bases of the junction left unmatched. The CDR3 DNA sequence: TGTGCCAGCAGTCTTCAGGGGGCGGAAGGAAACACCATATATTTT. Amino acid sequence: CASSLQGAEGNTIYF.

DNA for the CDR3: TGCAGCGTTGTTTTGCTACTAAATCTCAATGAGCAGTTCTTC. The encoded protein is CSVVLLLNLNEQFF. V usage is TRBV29-1 and J usage is TRBJ2-1; D unresolved. Trimming cost V 4 bases and J 6 bases, with 16 bases left between them. The CDR3 is 14 residues long. The germline CDR1 and CDR2 sequences are SQVTM and ANQGSEA.

The CDR3 is CASSLTGGSYTF. The CDR3 bases are TGTGCCAGCAGCTTAACCGGAGGAAGCTACACCTTC. This chain joins TRBV11-2 and TRBJ1-2; D ambiguous. The CDR3 runs 12 residues. V lost 2 bases to trimming and J lost 9 bases, with 10 bases between them. Germline V gene lookup returns CDR1 SGHAT and CDR2 FQNNGV.

The rearrangement uses TRBV29-1 and TRBJ2-7, with D perhaps matching TRBD2 (5 bases). Germline V gene sequence: CDR1 SQVTM, CDR2 ANQGSEA. The germline V and J ends were trimmed by 6 bases and 6 bases, with 12 bases remaining between them. There are 11 residues in the CDR3. The CDR3 loop is CSVRRAGEQYF. DNA for the CDR3: TGCAGCGTGAGAAGGGCGGGCGAGCAGTACTTC.

CDR3 loop: CASTPRGGTGELFF. The CDR3 coding sequence is TGCGCCAGCACCCCCCGCGGGGGCACCGGGGAGCTGTTTTTT. The V gene is TRBV5-1, the J gene TRBJ2-2, with 7 bases that match TRBD2. This CDR3 has 14 residues. Looked up from germline, CDR1 is SGHRS and CDR2 is YFSETQ. Losses at the gene ends were 6 bases for V and 4 bases for J; bases not matched to a gene: 6.